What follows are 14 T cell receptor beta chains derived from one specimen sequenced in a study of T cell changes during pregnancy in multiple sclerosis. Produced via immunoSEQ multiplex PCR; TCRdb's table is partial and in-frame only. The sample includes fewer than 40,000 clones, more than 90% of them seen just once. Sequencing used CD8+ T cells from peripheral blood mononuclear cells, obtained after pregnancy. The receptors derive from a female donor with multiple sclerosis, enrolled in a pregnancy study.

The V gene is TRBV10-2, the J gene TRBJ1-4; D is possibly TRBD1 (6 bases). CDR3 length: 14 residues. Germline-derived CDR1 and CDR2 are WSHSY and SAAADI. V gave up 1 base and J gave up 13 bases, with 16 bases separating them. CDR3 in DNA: TGCGCCAGCAGTGAGTACGCAGGGGAGAAAAGACTGTTTTTT. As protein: CASSEYAGEKRLFF.

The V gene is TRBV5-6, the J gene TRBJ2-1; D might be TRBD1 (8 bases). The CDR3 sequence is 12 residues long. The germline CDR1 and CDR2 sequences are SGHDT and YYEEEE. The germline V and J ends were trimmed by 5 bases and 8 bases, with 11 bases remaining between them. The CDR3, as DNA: TGTGCCAGCAGAACAGGGGGGGATGAGCAGTTCTTC. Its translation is CASRTGGDEQFF.

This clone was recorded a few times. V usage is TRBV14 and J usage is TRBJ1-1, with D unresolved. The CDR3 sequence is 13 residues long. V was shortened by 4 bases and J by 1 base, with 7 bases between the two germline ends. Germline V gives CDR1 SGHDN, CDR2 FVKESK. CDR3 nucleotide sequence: TGTGCCAGCAGCCTGACATGGAACACTGAAGCTTTCTTT. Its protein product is CASSLTWNTEAFF.

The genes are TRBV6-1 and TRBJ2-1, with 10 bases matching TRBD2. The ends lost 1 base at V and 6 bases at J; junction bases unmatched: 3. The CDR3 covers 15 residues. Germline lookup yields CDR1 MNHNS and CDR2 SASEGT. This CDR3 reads CASSEELAGANEQFF. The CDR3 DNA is TGTGCCAGCAGTGAAGAGCTAGCGGGGGCCAATGAGCAGTTCTTC.

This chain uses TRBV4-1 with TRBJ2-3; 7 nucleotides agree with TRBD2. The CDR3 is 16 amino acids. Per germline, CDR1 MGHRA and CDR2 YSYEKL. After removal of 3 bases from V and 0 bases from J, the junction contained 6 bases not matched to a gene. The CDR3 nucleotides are TGCGCCAGCAGCCACCCCCCGGGACTAAGCACAGATACGCAGTATTTT. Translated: CASSHPPGLSTDTQYF.

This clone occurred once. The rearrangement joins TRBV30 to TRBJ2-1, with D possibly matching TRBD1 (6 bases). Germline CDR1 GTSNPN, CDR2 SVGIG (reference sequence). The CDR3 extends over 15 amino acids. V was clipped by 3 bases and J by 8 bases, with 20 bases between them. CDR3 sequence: CAWRATGQWMDEQFF. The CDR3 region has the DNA TGTGCCTGGAGGGCGACAGGCCAGTGGATGGATGAGCAGTTCTTC.

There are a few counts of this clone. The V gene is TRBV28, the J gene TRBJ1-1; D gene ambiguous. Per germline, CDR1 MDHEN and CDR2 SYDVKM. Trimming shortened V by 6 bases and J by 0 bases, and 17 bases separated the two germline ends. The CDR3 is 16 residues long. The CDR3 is CASSYTRWRLNTEAFF. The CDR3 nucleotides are TGTGCCAGCAGCTACACCCGGTGGAGGCTGAACACTGAAGCTTTCTTT.

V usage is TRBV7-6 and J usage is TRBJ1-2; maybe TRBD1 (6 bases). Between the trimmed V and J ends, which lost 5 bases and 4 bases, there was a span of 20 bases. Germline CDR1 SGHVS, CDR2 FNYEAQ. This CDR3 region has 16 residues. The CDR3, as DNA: TGTGCCAGCAGCCCAAGGGGGACGGGGCTACTCTATGGCTACACCTTC. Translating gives CASSPRGTGLLYGYTF.

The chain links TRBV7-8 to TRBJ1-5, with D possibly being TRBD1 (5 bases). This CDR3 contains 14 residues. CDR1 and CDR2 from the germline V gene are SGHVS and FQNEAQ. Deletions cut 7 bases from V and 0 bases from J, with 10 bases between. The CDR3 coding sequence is TGTGCCAGCAATGGGGGGGGTAGCAATCAGCCCCAGCATTTT. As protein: CASNGGGSNQPQHF.

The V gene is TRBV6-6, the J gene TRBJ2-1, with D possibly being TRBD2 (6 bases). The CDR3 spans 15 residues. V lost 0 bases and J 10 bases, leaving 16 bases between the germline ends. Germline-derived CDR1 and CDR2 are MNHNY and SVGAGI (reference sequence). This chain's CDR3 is CASSYSVERAGEQFF. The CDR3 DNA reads TGTGCCAGCAGTTACTCGGTCGAGCGGGCGGGGGAGCAGTTCTTC.

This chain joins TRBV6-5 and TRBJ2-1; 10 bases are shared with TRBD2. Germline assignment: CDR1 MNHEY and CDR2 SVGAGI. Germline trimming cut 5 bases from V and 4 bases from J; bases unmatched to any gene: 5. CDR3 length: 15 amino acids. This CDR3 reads CASSPSGGEYNEQFF. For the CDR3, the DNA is TGTGCCAGCAGTCCGAGCGGGGGGGAGTACAATGAGCAGTTCTTC.

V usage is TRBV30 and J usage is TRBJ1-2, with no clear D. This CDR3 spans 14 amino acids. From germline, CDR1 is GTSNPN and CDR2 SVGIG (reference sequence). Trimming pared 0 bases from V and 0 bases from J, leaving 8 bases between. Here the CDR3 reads CAWSVDSSNYGYTF. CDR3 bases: TGTGCCTGGAGTGTGGACTCCTCTAACTATGGCTACACCTTC.

The CDR3 region is CASSEPSGSYEQYF. The CDR3 nucleotides read TGCGCCAGCAGTGAACCCAGCGGATCCTACGAGCAGTACTTC. V gene TRBV10-2 combines with J gene TRBJ2-7; the D gene is possibly TRBD2 (5 bases). The CDR3 totals 14 residues. V lost 3 bases to trimming and J lost 1 base, with 10 bases between them. Germline V gene sequence: CDR1 WSHSY, CDR2 SAAADI.

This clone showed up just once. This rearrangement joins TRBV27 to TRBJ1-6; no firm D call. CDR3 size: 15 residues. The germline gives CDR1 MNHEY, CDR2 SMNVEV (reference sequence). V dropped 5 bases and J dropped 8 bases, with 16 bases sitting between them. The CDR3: CASSPRQDGYSPLHF. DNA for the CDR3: TGTGCCAGCAGTCCGAGGCAAGACGGGTATTCACCCCTCCACTTT.